A single T cell receptor (beta chain) is shown here with its context. TCRdb keeps only in-frame clones here, not all; method: immunoSEQ multiplex PCR. The data hold 80,000 to 95,000 clones, with around 90% observed a single time. This record belongs to a study of OX40 agonist ivuxolimab in advanced cancers. The CDR3 sequence is 16 residues long. CDR1 is MNHNS and CDR2 is SASEGT in the germline V gene. V dropped 3 bases and J dropped 5 bases, with 20 bases sitting between them. Here the sequenced sample was CD4+ or CD8+ T cells sorted from blood, taken in a trial of the OX40 agonist ivuxolimab. This sequence was found in an adult with an advanced solid tumor such as melanoma, head and neck, liver or kidney cancer. The chain has TRBV6-1 and TRBJ2-7; D uncertain. CDR3: CASSEPVGWITNEQYF. CDR3 DNA: TGTGCCAGCAGTGAGCCAGTCGGTTGGATAACCAACGAGCAGTACTTC.